What follows are 28 T cell receptor beta chains derived from one specimen sequenced in a study of T cell repertoires in cytomegalovirus infection. MiXCR, run by TCRdb on the reads, gives a single entry per CDR3 protein. The sample includes around 740,000 distinct CDR3 sequences, 35% seen only once; the top ten take 2.8%. Input material: PBMCs. All receptors derive from a human donor in good health (CMV status not recorded). Some clones in this sample may be carry-over from other donors' samples.

The J gene is TRBJ1-5, the V gene TRBV7-8; D not resolved. There are 16 residues in the CDR3. V was shortened by 1 base and J by 1 base, with 11 bases between the two germline ends. Germline V CDR1 and CDR2: SGHVS, FQNEAQ. CDR3 protein: CASSLEGRKSNQPQHF. CDR3 DNA sequence: TGTGCCAGCAGCTTAGAAGGGCGGAAGAGCAATCAGCCCCAGCATTTT.

V and J are TRBV28 and TRBJ2-5, with no clear D. V was shortened by 5 bases and J by 5 bases, with 9 bases between the two germline ends. In germline, CDR1 is MDHEN, CDR2 SYDVKM. This CDR3 spans 12 amino acids. The CDR3 bases are TGTGCCAGCAGTACCCATAAGGAGACCCAGTACTTC. Translating gives CASSTHKETQYF.

The table lists this clonotype with a few counts. This chain connects TRBV19 to TRBJ2-2; 8 bases line up with TRBD2. The germline CDR1 and CDR2 sequences are LNHDA and SQIVND (reference sequence). The V gene end was trimmed by 5 bases and the J gene end by 4 bases; junction bases not matched to a gene: 9. The CDR3 is made up of 16 amino acids. The CDR3 bases are TGTGCCAGTAGTTCTCCCGGGACTAGAAGCACCGGGGAGCTGTTTTTT. Translating gives CASSSPGTRSTGELFF.

In its sample, this clonotype was seen a few times. This rearrangement joins TRBV12-3 or TRBV12-4 to TRBJ2-7; D uncertain. V was trimmed by 3 bases and J by 7 bases, leaving 13 bases between them. The CDR3 has 13 amino acids. DNA for the CDR3: TGTGCCAGCAGTTTTGGGTTGCTGGGGGAGCAGTACTTC. Its protein is CASSFGLLGEQYF.

The chain links TRBV20-1 to TRBJ1-5; 8 positions agree with TRBD1. Germline loops: CDR1 DFQATT, CDR2 SNEGSKA (reference sequence). Trimming took 5 bases from V and 1 from J; bases not matched to a gene: 7. The CDR3 has 15 residues. The CDR3 coding sequence is TGCAGTGCTCCCGGACAGGGTAGGAGCAATCAGCCCCAGCATTTT. This codes for CSAPGQGRSNQPQHF.

This chain links TRBV6-6 with TRBJ1-3; D call uncertain. This CDR3 region has 15 residues. V was pared by 2 bases and J by 2 bases, with 10 bases between. CDR1 and CDR2 from the germline V gene are MNHNY and SVGAGI (reference sequence). The CDR3 DNA is TGTGCCAGCAGTTACGTTCTGAGAACTGGAAACACCATATATTTT. It codes for CASSYVLRTGNTIYF.

The V gene is TRBV28, the J gene TRBJ2-5, with 8 bases fitting TRBD1. V shed 6 bases, J shed 5 bases, and the junction held 5 bases outside the gene matches. This CDR3 has 13 amino acids. Germline values: CDR1 MDHEN, CDR2 SYDVKM. The CDR3 nucleotides read TGTGCCAGCAGCACCAGGGGGCTGGAGACCCAGTACTTC. Translation: CASSTRGLETQYF.

This clonotype was observed a handful of times. V usage is TRBV4-1 and J usage is TRBJ1-5, with a tentative D call TRBD1 (5 bases). Germline CDR1 is MGHRA and CDR2 is YSYEKL. V was clipped by 1 base and J by 7 bases, with 11 bases between them. This CDR3 contains 14 residues. The CDR3 DNA follows: TGCGCCAGCAGCCAAGGGGGGGGTATGCAGCCCCAGCATTTT. This encodes CASSQGGGMQPQHF.

This clonotype was recorded many times. V gene TRBV7-2 combines with J gene TRBJ1-3; weak D call: TRBD1 (5 bases). This CDR3 contains 12 residues. The V gene lost 6 bases and the J gene lost 4 bases, with 7 bases spanning the gap. The germline gives CDR1 SGHTA, CDR2 FQGNSA. For the CDR3, the DNA is TGTGCCAGCAGGAGGACAGGAAACACCATATATTTT. Residues: CASRRTGNTIYF.

About this clonotype: The junction and the germline gene differ at one end; a read error may be behind it. This sequence joins TRBV7-2 and TRBJ1-5, with 9 bases fitting TRBD1. CDR1 is SGHTA and CDR2 is FQGNSA in the germline V gene. The CDR3 contains 16 residues. The CDR3 nucleotides are TGTGCAAGCAGCTTAAGGCGGACAGGGGTTTATCATCCCAAGCATTTT. Translation gives CASSLRRTGVYHPKHF.

Concerning this clonotype itself: One end of the junction fails to match germline, which may point to a read error. The chain couples TRBV2 to TRBJ2-5, with a weak D call TRBD1 (6 bases). The CDR3 contains 15 residues. CDR1 is SNHLY, CDR2 FYNNEI, per germline. DNA for the CDR3: TGTGCCAGAAGTGAATGGGGGCAGTCCCAAGAGACCAAGTACTTC. Translating gives CARSEWGQSQETKYF. The full variable domain, its missing parts supplied by reference TRBV2 and TRBJ2-5, is EPEVTQTPSHQVTQMGQEVILRCVPISNHLYFYWYRQILGQKVEFLVSFYNNEISEKSEIFDDQFSVERPDGSNFTLKIRSTKLEDSAMYFCARSEWGQSQETKYFGPGTRLLVL.

V gene TRBV7-8 combines with J gene TRBJ1-5, with 7 bases aligning to TRBD1. The CDR3 spans 17 residues. The V segment lost 5 bases and the J segment 0 bases; nucleotides outside the gene matches: 10. Germline CDR1 and CDR2: SGHVS and FQNEAQ. The CDR3 sequence: CASSLRRGGYSNQPQHF. CDR3 in DNA: TGTGCCAGCAGCCTCCGTCGAGGGGGCTATAGCAATCAGCCCCAGCATTTT.

This clonotype was seen a few times. The rearrangement links TRBV29-1 to TRBJ2-3; D gene ambiguous. The V gene lost 0 bases and the J gene lost 5 bases, with 21 bases spanning the gap. From germline, CDR1 is SQVTM and CDR2 ANQGSEA. The CDR3 runs to 17 residues. CDR3 in amino acids: CSVEDPTKPDSLDTQYF. CDR3 sequence (DNA): TGCAGCGTTGAAGATCCTACCAAGCCAGACTCGCTAGATACGCAGTATTTT.

This chain joins TRBV2 and TRBJ2-1, with 7 bases identical to TRBD1. This CDR3 region has 16 residues. Losses at the gene ends were 6 bases for V and 1 base for J; bases not matched to a gene: 9. Germline assignment: CDR1 SNHLY and CDR2 FYNNEI. CDR3 DNA: TGTGCCAGCAGCATATTGGGACAGCCATCCTACAATGAGCAGTTCTTC. Translation gives CASSILGQPSYNEQFF. The whole variable domain, remainder taken from reference TRBV2 and TRBJ2-1, is EPEVTQTPSHQVTQMGQEVILRCVPISNHLYFYWYRQILGQKVEFLVSFYNNEISEKSEIFDDQFSVERPDGSNFTLKIRSTKLEDSAMYFCASSILGQPSYNEQFFGPGTRLTVL.

CDR3 in amino acids: CASSIGRLADINEQFF. Here the CDR3 DNA reads TGTGCCAGTAGTATAGGGAGACTAGCGGACATCAATGAGCAGTTCTTC. The V call is TRBV19, the J call TRBJ2-1, with 9 bases lining up with TRBD2. The CDR3 runs to 16 residues. With 1 base clipped from V and 6 bases from J, the junction kept 7 bases outside the gene matches. Germline loops: CDR1 LNHDA, CDR2 SQIVND (reference sequence).

This clonotype was observed at least ten times. The rearrangement links TRBV7-2 to TRBJ2-3; 9 positions agree with TRBD2. Germline assignment: CDR1 SGHTA and CDR2 FQGNSA. J was trimmed by 6 bases and V by 3 bases; bases with no gene match: 4. CDR3 length: 14 amino acids. CDR3 sequence reads: CASSFGLAGDTQYF. Here the CDR3 DNA reads TGTGCCAGCAGCTTTGGTCTAGCGGGGGATACGCAGTATTTT.

The chain links TRBV2 to TRBJ1-1; perhaps TRBD1 as D (5 bases). V was pared by 5 bases and J by 6 bases, with 19 bases between. The CDR3 length is 15 residues. CDR1 is SNHLY, CDR2 FYNNEI, per germline. The CDR3 is CASSRPDSETPEAFF. The DNA for the CDR3 is TGTGCCAGCAGTAGGCCCGACAGTGAAACTCCTGAAGCTTTCTTT. Full variable domain (remainder filled in from reference TRBV2 and TRBJ1-1): EPEVTQTPSHQVTQMGQEVILRCVPISNHLYFYWYRQILGQKVEFLVSFYNNEISEKSEIFDDQFSVERPDGSNFTLKIRSTKLEDSAMYFCASSRPDSETPEAFFGQGTRLTVV.

The V and J genes are TRBV6-2 or TRBV6-3 and TRBJ2-1, with TRBD2 as a possible D gene (5 bases). V lost 6 bases, J lost 0 bases, and 15 bases lay in between. The CDR3 runs 16 residues. Germline-derived CDR1 and CDR2 are MNHEY and SVGEGT. CDR3 sequence: CASSQPQLGSYNEQFF. The DNA for the CDR3 is TGTGCCAGCAGCCAACCCCAACTAGGCTCCTACAATGAGCAGTTCTTC.

The rearrangement joins TRBV5-4 to TRBJ2-1, with 8 bases aligning to TRBD1. This CDR3 has 15 amino acids. In germline, CDR1 is SGHNT, CDR2 YYREEE (reference sequence). With V trimmed by 1 base and J by 6 bases, 6 bases remained unmatched. The CDR3 DNA is TGTGCCAGCAGCTTGATACAGGGGGGATCCAATGAGCAGTTCTTC. Amino acid sequence: CASSLIQGGSNEQFF. The entire variable domain, with the rest obtained from reference TRBV5-4 and TRBJ2-1, is as follows: ETGVTQSPTHLIKTRGQQVTLRCSSQSGHNTVSWYQQALGQGPQFIFQYYREEENGRGNFPPRFSGLQFPNYSSELNVNALELDDSALYLCASSLIQGGSNEQFFGPGTRLTVL.

The rearrangement joins TRBV7-8 to TRBJ2-7; D may be TRBD2 (6 bases). The CDR3 totals 15 residues. CDR1 and CDR2 (germline): SGHVS, FQNEAQ. The ends were cut back, 5 bases at V and 0 bases at J, with 14 bases in the middle. CDR3 protein: CASSEGRGSSYEQYF. For the CDR3, the DNA is TGTGCCAGCAGCGAGGGACGGGGGAGCTCCTACGAGCAGTACTTC.

This chain connects TRBV29-1 to TRBJ2-4; tentatively, D is TRBD2 (5 bases). Trimming removed 4 bases from V and 1 base from J, with 8 bases in between. This CDR3 spans 13 amino acids. CDR1 and CDR2 (germline): SQVTM, ANQGSEA. The CDR3 spells CSVAGEAKNIQYF. DNA for the CDR3: TGCAGCGTTGCCGGGGAGGCCAAAAACATTCAGTACTTC.

A note on this clonotype: A much bigger clone sits one base away, suggesting this may be a read error. CDR3 in DNA: TGTGCCAGCAGTTCCACAACTAGCGGGAGACCCTACGAGCAGTACTTC. Protein sequence: CASSSTTSGRPYEQYF. The chain joins TRBV7-2 to TRBJ2-7, with 11 bases that match TRBD2. V shed 6 bases, J shed 2 bases, and the junction held 9 bases outside the gene matches. The CDR3 has 16 amino acids. Per germline, CDR1 SGHTA and CDR2 FQGNSA.

This clonotype was seen repeatedly, ten times or more. The J gene is TRBJ1-5, the V gene TRBV7-8; 7 nucleotides agree with TRBD1. V was pared by 1 base and J by 6 bases, with 6 bases of the junction left unmatched. CDR1 and CDR2 (germline): SGHVS, FQNEAQ. This CDR3 is built from 15 residues. CDR3 amino acids: CASSLGRGQGQPQHF. Here the CDR3 DNA reads TGTGCCAGCAGCTTAGGGAGGGGGCAAGGTCAGCCCCAGCATTTT. Drawing the rest from reference TRBV7-8 and TRBJ1-5, the complete variable domain is GAGVSQSPRYKVAKRGQDVALRCDPISGHVSLFWYQQALGQGPEFLTYFQNEAQLDKSGLPSDRFFAERPEGSVSTLKIQRTQQEDSAVYLCASSLGRGQGQPQHFGDGTRLSIL.

This clonotype was detected many times. The chain has TRBV7-2 and TRBJ2-7, with D tentatively TRBD1 or TRBD2 (5 bases each). Germline assignment: CDR1 SGHTA and CDR2 FQGNSA. V was clipped by 1 base and J by 0 bases, with 10 bases between them. The CDR3 length is 15 residues. This CDR3 reads CASSLDGGSSYEQYF. CDR3 bases: TGTGCCAGCAGCTTAGATGGGGGTAGCTCCTACGAGCAGTACTTC.

This rearrangement joins TRBV20-1 to TRBJ2-1; D uncertain. Per germline, CDR1 DFQATT and CDR2 SNEGSKA (reference sequence). Trimming removed 3 bases from V and 3 bases from J, with 12 bases in between. The CDR3 has 14 residues. The CDR3 DNA sequence: TGCAGTGCTAGCGCCGAGCACGACTACAATGAGCAGTTCTTC. Translated, it gives CSASAEHDYNEQFF.

This clonotype was recorded at least ten times. The J gene is TRBJ2-7, the V gene TRBV7-6; no clear D gene. Trimming took 0 bases from V and 3 from J, leaving 12 bases between them. This CDR3 contains 15 residues. Looked up from germline, CDR1 is SGHVS and CDR2 is FNYEAQ. As DNA, the CDR3 is TGTGCCAGCAGCTTAGCGGGCGACATACTCTACGAGCAGTACTTC. Amino acids: CASSLAGDILYEQYF. Complete variable domain (other parts from reference TRBV7-6 and TRBJ2-7): GAGVSQSPRYKVTKRGQDVALRCDPISGHVSLYWYRQALGQGPEFLTYFNYEAQQDKSGLPNDRFSAERPEGSISTLTIQRTEQRDSAMYRCASSLAGDILYEQYFGPGTRLTVT.

Of note for this clonotype: Given a much more abundant clone one base away, this may be a read error. V usage is TRBV7-2 and J usage is TRBJ2-1; tentative D call: TRBD2 (6 bases). The CDR3 consists of 15 residues. Germline loops: CDR1 SGHTA, CDR2 FQGNSA. CDR3 loop: CASILAFGTFNEQFF. For the CDR3, the DNA is TGTGCCAGCATCTTAGCGTTCGGGACTTTCAATGAGCAGTTCTTC.

This clonotype came up many times. V is TRBV7-8 and J is TRBJ2-3; no clear D. Germline lookup yields CDR1 SGHVS and CDR2 FQNEAQ. This CDR3 comprises 12 residues. The ends were cut back, 6 bases at V and 6 bases at J, with 10 bases in the middle. The CDR3 loop is CASRPQSDTQYF. The CDR3 DNA follows: TGTGCCAGCAGACCTCAATCCGATACGCAGTATTTT. Full variable domain (missing parts from reference TRBV7-8 and TRBJ2-3): GAGVSQSPRYKVAKRGQDVALRCDPISGHVSLFWYQQALGQGPEFLTYFQNEAQLDKSGLPSDRFFAERPEGSVSTLKIQRTQQEDSAVYLCASRPQSDTQYFGPGTRLTVL.